Listed here is a single T cell receptor beta chain. TCRdb keeps only in-frame clones here, not all; method: immunoSEQ multiplex PCR. The table has some 85,000 clones, roughly 84% seen once. The data derive from a study of OX40 agonist ivuxolimab in advanced cancers. Deletions cut 5 bases from V and 2 bases from J, with 11 bases between. Germline CDR1 reads MGHRA; CDR2 reads YSYEKL. The CDR3 is 14 residues long. The sample was CD4+ or CD8+ T cells sorted from blood, taken in a trial of the OX40 agonist ivuxolimab. The chain is built from TRBV4-1 and TRBJ2-3; D unclear. The clonotype was recovered from an adult with an advanced solid tumor such as melanoma, head and neck, liver or kidney cancer. The CDR3 DNA sequence: TGCGCCAGCAGCGTTGTCGAGTCCACAGATACGCAGTATTTT. Amino acid sequence: CASSVVESTDTQYF.